This record looks at one T cell receptor (beta chain) sequence and its context. Its target is unknown. CDR3 length: 15 amino acids. The germline V gene encodes CDR1 SGHDN and CDR2 FVKESK. V shed 4 bases and J shed 5 bases, with 17 bases lying between them. Profiling relied on immunoSEQ multiplex PCR, and the TCRdb table lists in-frame clones only, not all of them. The repertoire holds some 240,000 clones, about 83% seen once, with just under 3% in the top ten. Treatment: some 20 received Ad26.COV2.S at low or high dose, single or two shots; a few received placebo; per-sample allocation not given. Specimen acquisition occurred on day 63 following the initial vaccine or placebo injection. Vaccine was an Ad26 vector expressing Wuhan-strain SARS-CoV-2 spike. The data were taken from a study of Ad26.COV2.S vaccination and SARS-CoV-2 variants. Study results and caveats: Spike-specific TCR breadth was greater after Ad26.COV2.S than placebo.

The sequencing used peripheral blood, collected in a trial of Ad26.COV2.S vaccine versus placebo. The sequence was obtained from a person between 18 and 59 years old who received the Ad26.COV2.S COVID-19 vaccine or a placebo. The genes are TRBV14 and TRBJ2-5, with D perhaps assigned TRBD1 or TRBD2 (5 bases each). The CDR3 is CASSLNRAGSETQYF. CDR3 in DNA: TGTGCCAGCAGCCTGAACCGGGCAGGGAGTGAGACCCAGTACTTC.